One and the same sample provided the 27 T cell receptor beta chains below, sequenced in a study of PD-L1 blockade in urothelial cancer (dated by TCRdb to between 2016 and 2019). Library prep was done by the immunoSEQ multiplex PCR assay. Drawn from immuneACCESS, this table holds only the in-frame rearrangements with V and J called that TCRdb kept. Clones are partly lost; checked studies trace under half to an unresolved V gene and leave the rest unexplained. The sample table shows fewer than 80,000 clones, and 81% are seen once. The ten largest clones add up to about 2.9% of the sample. The sample's time point label, decoded: pretreatment peripheral blood. The sequencing here drew on PBMCs, taken around atezolizumab (anti-PD-L1) treatment. The receptor set was obtained from a man between 65 and 79 years old with urothelial cancer.

The chain recombines TRBV5-5 with TRBJ1-1; D gene ambiguous. The CDR3 spans 14 residues. The V gene's germline CDR1 is SGHKS and CDR2 YYEKEE (reference sequence). V was cut by 0 bases and J by 1 base, with 7 bases left in between. CDR3 protein: CASSLGRANTEAFF. The CDR3 nucleotides read TGTGCCAGCAGCTTGGGGAGGGCGAACACTGAAGCTTTCTTT. Variable domain in full (rest from reference TRBV5-5 and TRBJ1-1): DAGVTQSPTHLIKTRGQQVTLRCSPISGHKSVSWYQQVLGQGPQFIFQYYEKEERGRGNFPDRFSARQFPNYSSELNVNALLLGDSALYLCASSLGRANTEAFFGQGTRLTVV.

The chain combines TRBV5-1 with TRBJ1-4, with 7 bases that match TRBD1. Germline V gene data show CDR1 as SGHRS and CDR2 as YFSETQ. V trimming: 1 base; J trimming: 3 bases; junction bases outside the gene matches: 0. The CDR3 is 14 amino acids. The CDR3 DNA sequence: TGCGCCAGCAGCTTGACAGGGGCTAATGAAAAACTGTTTTTT. It codes for CASSLTGANEKLFF.

The chain carries TRBV30 and TRBJ2-1, with TRBD2 as a possible D gene (6 bases). The CDR3 length is 14 residues. V lost 4 bases, J lost 0 bases, and 10 bases lay in between. In germline, CDR1 is GTSNPN, CDR2 SVGIG (reference sequence). CDR3 residues: CAWIADLSYNEQFF. The CDR3 DNA follows: TGTGCCTGGATAGCGGACCTCTCCTACAATGAGCAGTTCTTC.

This chain uses TRBV27 with TRBJ2-2, with D maybe TRBD2 (5 bases). The CDR3 extends over 13 amino acids. Germline CDR1 is MNHEY and CDR2 is SMNVEV (reference sequence). The V and J ends lost 6 bases and 4 bases respectively, with 9 bases between them. CDR3 protein: CASRLGVTGELFF. The CDR3 region has the DNA TGTGCCAGCAGGTTGGGAGTCACCGGGGAGCTGTTTTTT.

In DNA form, the CDR3 reads TGTGCCAGCAGCTTGGGGCAGGGGCACTCCTACGAGCAGTACTTC. Encoded protein: CASSLGQGHSYEQYF. This chain connects TRBV5-8 to TRBJ2-7; a possible D gene is TRBD1 (6 bases). The V gene's germline CDR1 is SGHTS and CDR2 YDEGEE. The CDR3 spans 15 residues. Trimming shortened V by 0 bases and J by 0 bases, and 10 bases separated the two germline ends.

The chain employs TRBV11-2 and TRBJ2-2; 7 bases fit TRBD2. The CDR3 is made up of 19 amino acids. Per germline, CDR1 SGHAT and CDR2 FQNNGV. V was clipped by 5 bases and J by 0 bases; unmatched bases: 15. This CDR3 is CASSAGVGSGMANTGELFF. The CDR3, as DNA: TGTGCCAGCAGCGCGGGGGTAGGGAGCGGGATGGCGAACACCGGGGAGCTGTTTTTT.

The rearrangement links TRBV20-1 to TRBJ1-2; D not certain. V gave up 6 bases and J gave up 4 bases, with 9 bases separating them. The CDR3 spans 11 residues. The germline gives CDR1 DFQATT, CDR2 SNEGSKA (reference sequence). The CDR3 DNA reads TGCAGTGCGACAAATGGCTATGGCTACACCTTC. Translation gives CSATNGYGYTF.

This clone has just a few counts. The chain couples TRBV7-2 to TRBJ1-1; D possibly corresponds to TRBD1 (6 bases). In germline, CDR1 is SGHTA, CDR2 FQGNSA. Trimming removed 4 bases from V and 2 bases from J, with 8 bases in between. This CDR3 is 13 amino acids long. In DNA form, the CDR3 reads TGTGCCAGCAGCTCAGGGGTAAACACTGAAGCTTTCTTT. This encodes CASSSGVNTEAFF.

The rearrangement joins TRBV6-5 to TRBJ1-2; D perhaps matches TRBD1 (5 bases). There are 16 residues in the CDR3. V lost 0 bases and J 7 bases, leaving 18 bases between the germline ends. CDR1 and CDR2 from the germline V gene are MNHEY and SVGAGI. The CDR3 DNA reads as TGTGCCAGCAGTTACTCTCTGAGGGGCGCCGGGGGTGGCTACACCTTC. It codes for CASSYSLRGAGGGYTF.

This clone was observed a single time. This CDR3 is CASSIDRLAGADTQYF. The CDR3 DNA reads as TGTGCCAGTAGTATAGATCGGCTAGCGGGAGCAGATACGCAGTATTTT. This chain uses TRBV19 with TRBJ2-3; 10 bases line up with TRBD2. CDR1 is LNHDA and CDR2 is SQIVND in the germline V gene (reference sequence). The junction had 4 bases not matched to a gene; V was cut back by 0 bases and J by 4 bases. The CDR3 totals 16 residues.

The V call is TRBV9, the J call TRBJ1-1; 8 bases match TRBD1. V shed 3 bases and J 5 bases; nucleotides not matched to a gene: 12. From germline, CDR1 is SGDLS and CDR2 YYNGEE. This CDR3 spans 16 amino acids. CDR3 protein: CASSGPTGQGGTEAFF. The CDR3 DNA reads TGTGCCAGCAGCGGACCCACTGGACAGGGAGGTACTGAAGCTTTCTTT.

V and J are TRBV27 and TRBJ2-7; possible D gene TRBD1, 5 bases. Between the trimmed V and J ends, which lost 3 bases and 2 bases, there was a span of 8 bases. The length of the CDR3 is 13 residues. Germline values: CDR1 MNHEY, CDR2 SMNVEV (reference sequence). CDR3 nucleotide sequence: TGTGCCAGCAGTTTTTCAGGGACCTACGAGCAGTACTTC. Protein product: CASSFSGTYEQYF.

V gene TRBV7-2 combines with J gene TRBJ2-5, with a possible D match to TRBD2 (5 bases). The CDR3 contains 14 residues. Germline V gene lookup returns CDR1 SGHTA and CDR2 FQGNSA. V lost 5 bases to trimming and J lost 2 bases, with 12 bases between them. CDR3 protein: CASSPPGRQETQYF. The CDR3 nucleotides read TGTGCCAGCAGCCCACCGGGAAGGCAAGAGACCCAGTACTTC.

The J gene is TRBJ1-2, the V gene TRBV4-2, with unresolved D. Trimming removed 1 base at V and 5 bases at J, with 5 bases between. From germline, CDR1 is LGHNA and CDR2 YNFKEQ. The CDR3 covers 12 residues. The CDR3 sequence is CASSQGYYGYTF. The CDR3 DNA reads TGTGCCAGCAGCCAAGGCTATTATGGCTACACCTTC.

CDR3 region: CASSVGAGGEQYF. The CDR3, as DNA: TGTGCCAGCAGCGTAGGGGCAGGAGGTGAGCAGTACTTC. V and J are TRBV9 and TRBJ2-7, with TRBD2 as a possible D gene (5 bases). Germline CDR1 is SGDLS and CDR2 is YYNGEE. Trimming removed 0 bases at V and 7 bases at J, with 11 bases between. The CDR3 loop spans 13 amino acids. Looking up the rest from reference TRBV9 and TRBJ2-7 gives the full variable domain: DSGVTQTPKHLITATGQRVTLRCSPRSGDLSVYWYQQSLDQGLQFLIQYYNGEERAKGNILERFSAQQFPDLHSELNLSSLELGDSALYFCASSVGAGGEQYFGPGTRLTVT.

V and J are TRBV4-1 and TRBJ2-1, with 12 bases fitting TRBD2. V lost 1 base to trimming and J lost 9 bases; unmatched junction nucleotides: 10. This CDR3 region has 17 residues. Germline V gene lookup returns CDR1 MGHRA and CDR2 YSYEKL. CDR3 coding DNA: TGCGCCAGCAGCCAAGCCGGGACTAGCGGGTTAGGCGGTGAGCAGTTCTTC. Its translation: CASSQAGTSGLGGEQFF.

The V and J genes are TRBV4-1 and TRBJ2-1, with 10 bases identical to TRBD2. The CDR3 is made up of 15 amino acids. Germline trimming cut 0 bases from V and 7 bases from J; bases unmatched to any gene: 3. Germline assignment: CDR1 MGHRA and CDR2 YSYEKL. CDR3 in DNA: TGCGCCAGCAGCCAAGAACTAGCGGGGAGGAATGAGCAGTTCTTC. This encodes CASSQELAGRNEQFF.

For this clone: The sample has other DNA sequences that encode this CDR3 too. The chain has TRBV25-1 and TRBJ2-7; maybe TRBD2 (6 bases). V dropped 6 bases and J dropped 1 base, with 10 bases sitting between them. The germline V gene encodes CDR1 MGHDK and CDR2 SYGVNS. The length of the CDR3 is 13 residues. In DNA, the CDR3 is TGTGCCAGCAGGCGGGGTACATCCTACGAGCAGTACTTC. Translation: CASRRGTSYEQYF.

The V and J genes are TRBV28 and TRBJ1-2; TRBD1 matches 7 bases. Germline assignment: CDR1 MDHEN and CDR2 SYDVKM. The CDR3 spans 15 residues. The V gene end was trimmed by 4 bases and the J gene end by 4 bases; junction bases not matched to a gene: 9. CDR3 nucleotide sequence: TGTGCCAGCAGTTCCCCCAACAGGGGCGGCTATGGCTACACCTTC. Protein sequence: CASSSPNRGGYGYTF.

This clone was picked up a small number of times. The chain uses TRBV5-1 and TRBJ2-1; no reliable D call. Trimming took 0 bases from V and 7 from J, leaving 14 bases between them. The germline CDR1 and CDR2 sequences are SGHRS and YFSETQ. The CDR3 has 15 amino acids. The CDR3 DNA reads TGCGCCAGCAGCTTGGAAACCGGGTACCGGAATGAGCAGTTCTTC. It specifies CASSLETGYRNEQFF.

The V gene is TRBV7-6, the J gene TRBJ1-3; the match to TRBD1 covers 8 bases. The CDR3 has 16 amino acids. Germline V CDR1 and CDR2: SGHVS, FNYEAQ. V shed 4 bases and J 1 base; nucleotides not matched to a gene: 6. CDR3 protein: CASSSGQALSGNTIYF. CDR3 bases: TGTGCCAGCAGCTCGGGACAGGCGTTATCTGGAAACACCATATATTTT.

The rearrangement joins TRBV27 to TRBJ2-7; 9 positions agree with TRBD2. Trimming removed 5 bases from V and 3 bases from J; junction bases left unmatched: 8. CDR1 and CDR2 from the germline V gene are MNHEY and SMNVEV (reference sequence). The CDR3 has 15 residues. CDR3 amino acids: CASSVGLAGLYEQYF. The CDR3, as DNA: TGTGCCAGCAGTGTCGGGCTAGCGGGGCTCTACGAGCAGTACTTC.

J is TRBJ1-1 and V is TRBV18, with unresolved D. Per the germline V gene, CDR1 is KGHSH and CDR2 is LQKENI. This CDR3 region has 16 residues. The ends were cut back, 1 base at V and 0 bases at J, with 12 bases in the middle. The CDR3 nucleotides read TGTGCCAGCTCACCACAGACCGGGAACATGAACACTGAAGCTTTCTTT. Translating gives CASSPQTGNMNTEAFF.

In this sample, this clone turned up a few times. The chain uses TRBV30 and TRBJ2-1, with D possibly TRBD2 on 5 matching bases. From germline, CDR1 is GTSNPN and CDR2 SVGIG (reference sequence). The CDR3 has 12 amino acids. Deletions cut 0 bases from V and 15 bases from J, with 15 bases between. This chain's CDR3 is CAWSVRGHRVFF. In nucleotides, the CDR3 is TGTGCCTGGAGTGTACGAGGGCACCGCGTGTTCTTC.

This clone was seen more than once but under ten times. V gene TRBV11-2 combines with J gene TRBJ2-5, with 12 bases matching TRBD2. Germline values: CDR1 SGHAT, CDR2 FQNNGV. The V and J ends lost 3 bases and 0 bases, in that order; junction bases with no gene match: 5. This CDR3 is built from 17 residues. In DNA form, the CDR3 reads TGTGCCAGCAGCTTGCGAGGGACTAGCGGGTACCAAGAGACCCAGTACTTC. Protein: CASSLRGTSGYQETQYF.

The V gene is TRBV2, the J gene TRBJ1-1; 11 bases line up with TRBD1. Trimming cost V 5 bases and J 4 bases; bases outside gene matches: 6. CDR1 and CDR2 (germline): SNHLY, FYNNEI. The CDR3 consists of 15 residues. CDR3 nucleotides: TGTGCCAGCAGTCGGGACAGGGGGTCGAGCACTGAAGCTTTCTTT. This gives the protein CASSRDRGSSTEAFF. The entire variable domain, with the rest obtained from reference TRBV2 and TRBJ1-1, is as follows: EPEVTQTPSHQVTQMGQEVILRCVPISNHLYFYWYRQILGQKVEFLVSFYNNEISEKSEIFDDQFSVERPDGSNFTLKIRSTKLEDSAMYFCASSRDRGSSTEAFFGQGTRLTVV.

V usage is TRBV14 and J usage is TRBJ1-4; maybe TRBD1 (6 bases). The germline V and J ends were trimmed by 1 base and 8 bases, with 14 bases remaining between them. Germline values: CDR1 SGHDN, CDR2 FVKESK. CDR3 length equals 15 residues. The CDR3 spells CASSQGRGSIEKLFF. The CDR3 DNA sequence: TGTGCCAGCAGCCAAGGCAGGGGCAGTATCGAAAAACTGTTTTTT.